The rows below give T cell receptor beta chains drawn from one sample of a study of T cells in Graves' hyperthyroidism and ophthalmopathy. TCRdb re-analysed the multiplex PCR reads in MiXCR, keeping a single row per CDR3 protein. Of around 520,000 distinct CDR3 sequences detected, approximately 25% appear once; the ten largest clones hold 11%. Specimen: blood. These TCRs come from a woman aged 25 to 39 with Graves' ophthalmopathy. CDR3s include the opening cysteine and the closing phenylalanine or tryptophan. A D gene is named only where the DNA matches it firmly. Clone size is shown for a subset of rows, as once, few, many or a class of expanded clone.

cdr3_nt	cdr3_aa	v_call	j_call	d_call	clone_size
TGCAGTGCTAGAGATGTCGGTTTAGCGGGAGGCACCTCATCCGAGCAGTACTTC	CSARDVGLAGGTSSEQYF	TRBV20-1	TRBJ2-7	TRBD2	NA
TGTGCCAGCAGCTTAGGTCAAGCGGGGGACACCGGGGAGCTGTTTTTT	CASSLGQAGDTGELFF	TRBV11-2	TRBJ2-2	TRBD2	NA
TGTGCCAGCAGTCGGACAGGTTTAAATCAGCCCCAGCATTTT	CASSRTGLNQPQHF	TRBV12-3/TRBV12-4	TRBJ1-5	TRBD1	NA
TGCAGCGTGGATGGGGGGGCCTGGAACACTGAAGCTTTCTTT	CSVDGGAWNTEAFF	TRBV29-1	TRBJ1-1	NA	many
TGTGCCAGCACTCATAGCCCGGACAGGATAAACACCGGGGAGCTGTGTTTT	CASTHSPDRINTGELCF	TRBV12-3/TRBV12-4	TRBJ2-2	TRBD1	NA
TGTGCCAGCAGCTTGACAGGGGGCGGGAACACTGAAGCTTTCTTT	CASSLTGGGNTEAFF	TRBV11-2	TRBJ1-1	TRBD1	many
TGCGCCAGCAGCCAAGGCGCACGGGTTGACTATGGCTACACCTTC	CASSQGARVDYGYTF	TRBV4-1	TRBJ1-2	NA	NA
TGTGCCAGCATTGATTTATTTCGAGTCGAGCAGTACTTC	CASIDLFRVEQYF	TRBV6-1	TRBJ2-7	NA	NA
TGTGCCAGCAGTTTAGTGTCCGGGACAGCTCACTACGAGCAGTACTTC	CASSLVSGTAHYEQYF	TRBV12-3/TRBV12-4	TRBJ2-7	TRBD1	NA
TGTGCCAGCAGCTTTCGAGCGACTGAAGCTTTCTTT	CASSFRATEAFF	TRBV5-4	TRBJ1-1	NA	many
TGTGCCTGGAGCGGGGAAAAGCCGACAGGGGACTATGGCTACACCTTC	CAWSGEKPTGDYGYTF	TRBV30	TRBJ1-2	TRBD1	many
TGTGCCAGCAGGAGGTTCAGCGGGGCCCAGCATTTT	CASRRFSGAQHF	TRBV12-3/TRBV12-4	TRBJ1-5	NA	many
TGCGCCAGCAGCCAAGTAGGGATCCGGTATGGCTACACCTTC	CASSQVGIRYGYTF	TRBV4-1	TRBJ1-2	NA	many
TGTGCCAGCAGATCCGGGACAGGGTCCGTGTACTTC	CASRSGTGSVYF	TRBV6-1	TRBJ2-7	TRBD1	many
TGTGCCAGCAGCGTGTTTGGGACTTACGAGCAGTACTTC	CASSVFGTYEQYF	TRBV7-9	TRBJ2-7	NA	many
TGTGCCAGCAGTCCCTCACAGGGTTGGTCCTACGAGCAGTACTTC	CASSPSQGWSYEQYF	TRBV12-3/TRBV12-4	TRBJ2-7	NA	many
TGTGCCAGCAGCCAGACAGGGAACTATGGCTACACCTTC	CASSQTGNYGYTF	TRBV4-1	TRBJ1-2	TRBD1	many
TGTGCCAGCAGTTACCGGGGGGACCGCTCTAGAGGCTACACCTTC	CASSYRGDRSRGYTF	TRBV6-5	TRBJ1-2	NA	NA
TGTGCCACCCATACGGGGATCCCCACTGAAGCTTTCTTT	CATHTGIPTEAFF	TRBV6-1	TRBJ1-1	NA	many
TGTGCCAGCAGCCAGGGGACAGGTAAATACGAGCAGTACTTC	CASSQGTGKYEQYF	TRBV4-2	TRBJ2-7	TRBD1	many
TGTGCCAGCAACAGGGCCGCGAACACCGGGGAGCTGTTTTTT	CASNRAANTGELFF	TRBV6-2/TRBV6-3	TRBJ2-2	NA	NA
TGCAGCGCCGGACAGGGTAATGGAAACACCATATATTTT	CSAGQGNGNTIYF	TRBV29-1	TRBJ1-3	TRBD1	many
TGTGCCAGCAGTGTGCAGGGTTCACCCCTCCACTTT	CASSVQGSPLHF	TRBV12-3/TRBV12-4	TRBJ1-6	NA	many
TGTGCCATCAGCCGGGACAGGGGAACCAACTATGGCTACACCTTC	CAISRDRGTNYGYTF	TRBV10-3	TRBJ1-2	TRBD1	NA
TGTGCCAGCTCACCACCTACAGGGGACGGCTTCTCCTACGAGCAGCACTTC	CASSPPTGDGFSYEQHF	TRBV18	TRBJ2-7	TRBD1	NA
TGTGCCAGCACCTCCCACGGGGGGTACACCGGGGAGCTGTTTTTT	CASTSHGGYTGELFF	TRBV12-3/TRBV12-4	TRBJ2-2	TRBD2	NA
TGTGCCAGCAGCTCCCCCCAAGCCTACGAGCAGTACTTC	CASSSPQAYEQYF	TRBV6-1	TRBJ2-7	NA	NA
TGTGCCAGCACCTCCCGGGGACAGCAAAACATTAAGTACTTC	CASTSRGQQNIKYF	TRBV12-3/TRBV12-4	TRBJ2-4	TRBD1	few
TGTGCCAGCAGTGAACAGGGTTATGGCTACACCTTC	CASSEQGYGYTF	TRBV6-1	TRBJ1-2	NA	many
TGTGCCAGTACCCAGACGGTGTTGGACACTGAAGCTTTCTTT	CASTQTVLDTEAFF	TRBV19	TRBJ1-1	NA	few
TGTGCTAGTGGTCCGGGGGGAGGATCCGAGCAGTACTTC	CASGPGGGSEQYF	TRBV12-5	TRBJ2-7	TRBD2	NA
TGTGCCAGCAGGTCTGAACTGGGGGATGGCTACACCTTC	CASRSELGDGYTF	TRBV27	TRBJ1-2	NA	many
TGTGCCAGCCGCAGTGTCCGGGGGAACACTGAAGCTTTCTTT	CASRSVRGNTEAFF	TRBV2	TRBJ1-1	NA	many
TGTGCCAGCAGTAAAAGGGGGGTAGGCTCCTATAATTCACCCCTCCACTTT	CASSKRGVGSYNSPLHF	TRBV12-3/TRBV12-4	TRBJ1-6	NA	many
TGTGCCAGCAGTGAAACAGGGGATCATGGCTACACCTTC	CASSETGDHGYTF	TRBV2	TRBJ1-2	TRBD1	NA
TGCAGTGCCAAGCGACCCGGGACTAGCGGGGGGGCGTACGAGCAGTACTTC	CSAKRPGTSGGAYEQYF	TRBV20-1	TRBJ2-7	TRBD2	NA
TGCAGTGCATGGGGGGCGAGCTCTGGAAACACCATATATTTT	CSAWGASSGNTIYF	TRBV20-1	TRBJ1-3	NA	NA
TGTGCCAGCAGTCAGGACAGTTATTATCAGCCCCAGCATTTT	CASSQDSYYQPQHF	TRBV27	TRBJ1-5	NA	many
TGTGCCAGCAGCTTGGTAAGCTCCTACGATCAGTACTTC	CASSLVSSYDQYF	TRBV11-2	TRBJ2-7	NA	NA
TGTGCCAGCAGCGACCGGGACAGCTTCAATTCACCCCTCCACTTT	CASSDRDSFNSPLHF	TRBV7-2	TRBJ1-6	TRBD1	many
TGCAGTGTTCGAAGGGCTAGCCTGGGGGAGACCCAGTACTTC	CSVRRASLGETQYF	TRBV20-1	TRBJ2-5	NA	many
TGTGCCAGCAGTTTAAGCAGGGGGCACTACGAGCAGTACTTC	CASSLSRGHYEQYF	TRBV12-3/TRBV12-4	TRBJ2-7	TRBD1	NA
TGTGCCAGCAGCTTAGCGCGTACAGGGGATTCACCCCTCCACTTT	CASSLARTGDSPLHF	TRBV7-2	TRBJ1-6	TRBD1	many
TGCGCCAGCAGCACCAGGGGGGGCACTGAAGCTTTCTTT	CASSTRGGTEAFF	TRBV5-1	TRBJ1-1	TRBD1	many
TGTGCCAGCAGCCATTCAGGGGTTCTGAACACTGAAGCTTTCTTT	CASSHSGVLNTEAFF	TRBV3-1	TRBJ1-1	NA	NA
TGTGCCAGCAGTTTAAAACAGGGGCATGGCTACACCTTC	CASSLKQGHGYTF	TRBV28	TRBJ1-2	TRBD1	NA
TGCGCCAGCAGCTTGGGACAGGGGAGGAACAATCAGCCCCAGCATTTT	CASSLGQGRNNQPQHF	TRBV5-1	TRBJ1-5	TRBD1	NA
TGTGCCAGCAGCCGATCAGGGGGCCCTATTGGCTACACCTTC	CASSRSGGPIGYTF	TRBV2	TRBJ1-2	TRBD1	many
TGTGCCAGCAGCACTCGCCGGGACAGGCTCACAGAGACCCAGTACTTC	CASSTRRDRLTETQYF	TRBV7-8	TRBJ2-5	TRBD1	many